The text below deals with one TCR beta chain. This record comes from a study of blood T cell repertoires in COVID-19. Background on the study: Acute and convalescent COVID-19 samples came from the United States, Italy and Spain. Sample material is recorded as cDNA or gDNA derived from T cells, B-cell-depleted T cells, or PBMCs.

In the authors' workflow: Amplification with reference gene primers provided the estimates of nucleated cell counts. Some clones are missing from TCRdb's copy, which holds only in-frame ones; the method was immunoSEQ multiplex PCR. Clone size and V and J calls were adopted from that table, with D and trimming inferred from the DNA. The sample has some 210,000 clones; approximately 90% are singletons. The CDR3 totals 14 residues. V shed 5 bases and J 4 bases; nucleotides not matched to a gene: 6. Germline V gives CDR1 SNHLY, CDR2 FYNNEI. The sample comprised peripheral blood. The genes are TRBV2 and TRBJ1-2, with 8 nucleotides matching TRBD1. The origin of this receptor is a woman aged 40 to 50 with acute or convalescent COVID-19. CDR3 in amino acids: CASSRQGLGYGYTF. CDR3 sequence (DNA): TGTGCCAGCAGTAGACAGGGGCTGGGCTATGGCTACACCTTC.